One sample yielded the 19 T cell receptor beta chains listed below, sequenced in a study of early T cells in non-severe SARS-CoV-2 infection. TCRdb independently ran MiXCR on the 5' RACE reads; one entry per CDR3 protein. Altogether 65,000 to 80,000 distinct CDR3 sequences are present, about 11% being singletons, with the ten largest covering around 5%. Sequenced material: whole blood. These receptors all come from an adult who was a healthcare worker with PCR-confirmed SARS-CoV-2 infection or an uninfected control (not recorded which).

The J gene is TRBJ2-7, the V gene TRBV19; no definite D call. The CDR3 loop spans 13 amino acids. V gave up 8 bases and J gave up 5 bases, with 16 bases separating them. Germline CDR1 reads LNHDA; CDR2 reads SQIVND (reference sequence). CDR3 sequence: CASRGFGLHEQYF. The CDR3 region has the DNA TGTGCCAGTCGCGGTTTTGGTTTGCACGAGCAGTACTTC.

This sequence joins TRBV7-2 and TRBJ2-5, with 7 nucleotides matching TRBD1. Germline assignment: CDR1 SGHTA and CDR2 FQGNSA. The length of the CDR3 is 13 residues. V was clipped by 6 bases and J by 6 bases; unmatched bases: 7. The CDR3 region is CASRGTAVKTQYF. CDR3 in DNA: TGTGCCAGCAGGGGGACAGCGGTAAAGACCCAGTACTTC.

This clonotype was seen ten or more times. This chain connects TRBV10-2 to TRBJ1-1; 10 positions match TRBD1. Germline lookup yields CDR1 WSHSY and CDR2 SAAADI. This CDR3 is 16 amino acids long. Trimming removed 8 bases from V and 0 bases from J; junction bases left unmatched: 9. The CDR3 region is CASVDRGRGMNTEAFF. The DNA of the CDR3 is TGCGCCAGCGTTGACAGGGGGCGCGGGATGAACACTGAAGCTTTCTTT.

This clonotype turned up a few times. This sequence joins TRBV23-1 and TRBJ2-1; TRBD2 matches at 7 bases. TRBV23-1 is placed among ORFs of uncertain function. This CDR3 spans 15 amino acids. V lost 0 bases, J lost 6 bases, and 5 bases stayed unmatched. CDR3 nucleotides: TGCGCCAGCAGTCAATCTGGGACTAAACCCAATGAGCAGTTCTTC. Translating gives CASSQSGTKPNEQFF.

CDR3 in amino acids: CSAGTGNEKLFF. In DNA form, the CDR3 reads TGCAGCGCTGGGACAGGGAATGAAAAACTGTTTTTT. This rearrangement joins TRBV29-1 to TRBJ1-4, with 9 bases fitting TRBD1. Germline V gives CDR1 SQVTM, CDR2 ANQGSEA. The CDR3 contains 12 residues. V lost 7 bases, J lost 5 bases, and 2 bases stayed unmatched.

Only a few counts were recorded for this clonotype. The chain combines TRBV20-1 with TRBJ1-2; D might be TRBD1 (6 bases). Trimming pared 0 bases from V and 2 bases from J, leaving 19 bases between. The CDR3 length is 17 residues. The germline V gene encodes CDR1 DFQATT and CDR2 SNEGSKA (reference sequence). Written as DNA, the CDR3 is TGCAGTGCTAGAGATCAGATGGGGACACCAGGGAACTATGGCTACACCTTC. Its translation: CSARDQMGTPGNYGYTF.

This clonotype was observed a handful of times. The rearrangement uses TRBV12-3 or TRBV12-4 and TRBJ1-2; D is unresolved. This CDR3 has 14 residues. V dropped 5 bases and J dropped 0 bases, with 10 bases sitting between them. The CDR3 coding sequence is TGTGCCAGCAGTAGAACAGTCGCTAACTATGGCTACACCTTC. This codes for CASSRTVANYGYTF.

The chain combines TRBV5-5 with TRBJ2-7; 8 bases align to TRBD1. V lost 3 bases, J lost 6 bases, and 2 bases stayed unmatched. The CDR3 extends over 12 amino acids. Germline CDR1 and CDR2: SGHKS and YYEKEE (reference sequence). The CDR3: CASSWTGSEQYF. The DNA for the CDR3 is TGTGCCAGCAGCTGGACAGGGAGCGAGCAGTACTTC.

This clonotype was counted between two and nine times. This chain links TRBV30 with TRBJ2-2; 8 positions agree with TRBD2. V was clipped by 0 bases and J by 5 bases; unmatched bases: 8. The CDR3 consists of 16 residues. Germline V CDR1 and CDR2: GTSNPN, SVGIG (reference sequence). For the CDR3, the DNA is TGTGCCTGGAGTGTAATGAGGTCTAGCGGGACCGGGGAGCTGTTTTTT. Its translation: CAWSVMRSSGTGELFF.

The chain uses TRBV5-1 and TRBJ2-1; possibly TRBD2 for D (6 bases). Trimming cost V 7 bases and J 13 bases, with 24 bases left between them. This CDR3 is 14 amino acids long. Germline CDR1 and CDR2: SGHRS and YFSETQ. CDR3 coding DNA: TGCGCCAGCGGGCCACTCAATGCGGAGGGAGATCAGTTCTTC. Its translation is CASGPLNAEGDQFF.

The genes are TRBV7-2 and TRBJ2-3; D gene ambiguous. CDR3 length: 14 amino acids. Per the germline V gene, CDR1 is SGHTA and CDR2 is FQGNSA. Trimming stripped 5 bases from V and 6 bases from J, with 15 bases between. CDR3 sequence reads: CASSRSIFSDTQYF. In DNA form, the CDR3 reads TGTGCCAGCAGCCGTAGTATTTTCTCCGATACGCAGTATTTT. The full variable domain, in which reference TRBV7-2 and TRBJ2-3 provide the parts outside the CDR3, is GAGVSQSPSNKVTEKGKDVELRCDPISGHTALYWYRQSLGQGLEFLIYFQGNSAPDKSGLPSDRFSAERTGGSVSTLTIQRTQQEDSAVYLCASSRSIFSDTQYFGPGTRLTVL.

The chain has TRBV7-9 and TRBJ1-2, with D unclear. The germline V gene has CDR1 SEHNR and CDR2 FQNEAQ (reference sequence). V shed 2 bases and J shed 6 bases, with 16 bases lying between them. The CDR3 is 15 residues long. The CDR3 loop is CASSLNLGLNHGYTF. The DNA of the CDR3 is TGTGCCAGCAGCTTAAACCTGGGATTGAATCATGGCTACACCTTC. Filled out from reference TRBV7-9 and TRBJ1-2, the complete variable domain reads DTGVSQNPRHKITKRGQNVTFRCDPISEHNRLYWYRQTLGQGPEFLTYFQNEAQLEKSRLLSDRFSAERPKGSFSTLEIQRTEQGDSAMYLCASSLNLGLNHGYTFGSGTRLTVV.

This clonotype was seen many times. The rearrangement uses TRBV7-3 and TRBJ1-1, with D maybe TRBD1 (5 bases). The V gene's germline CDR1 is SGHTA and CDR2 FQGTGA. This CDR3 has 16 residues. The V end lost 0 bases, the J end lost 1 base, and 12 bases lay between the germline ends. The CDR3 is CASSLTPGWGNTEAFF. The CDR3 DNA reads TGTGCCAGCAGCTTAACCCCAGGGTGGGGGAACACTGAAGCTTTCTTT.

CDR3 protein: CASSTGLTSRTDTQYF. For the CDR3, the DNA is TGTGCCAGCAGCACCGGACTAACGTCACGCACAGATACGCAGTATTTT. V and J are TRBV7-6 and TRBJ2-3; the D gene is possibly TRBD2 (6 bases). The germline V gene has CDR1 SGHVS and CDR2 FNYEAQ. The CDR3 extends over 16 amino acids. The V end was cut by 5 bases, the J end by 1 base, with 16 bases between.

At least ten counts were recorded for this clonotype. This sequence joins TRBV29-1 and TRBJ1-1; no definite D call. V was clipped by 7 bases and J by 7 bases, with 13 bases between them. The length of the CDR3 is 11 residues. Per the germline V gene, CDR1 is SQVTM and CDR2 is ANQGSEA. CDR3 coding DNA: TGCAGCGCCCCCTTTAGGGATGAAGCTTTCTTT. Protein product: CSAPFRDEAFF.

This clonotype has only a few counts. V is TRBV20-1 and J is TRBJ2-7; D remains unclear. The CDR3 spans 13 residues. Trimming removed 0 bases from V and 0 bases from J, with 6 bases in between. The germline CDR1 and CDR2 sequences are DFQATT and SNEGSKA (reference sequence). The CDR3 nucleotides read TGCAGTGCTAGAGATAGGAACTCCTACGAGCAGTACTTC. It yields the protein CSARDRNSYEQYF.

The chain combines TRBV12-3 or TRBV12-4 with TRBJ1-1, with 7 bases lining up with TRBD1. Trimming took 3 bases from V and 0 from J; bases not matched to a gene: 7. The CDR3 has 16 amino acids. The CDR3 sequence is CASSFAGGPLNTEAFF. As DNA, the CDR3 is TGTGCCAGCAGTTTCGCAGGGGGGCCTCTGAACACTGAAGCTTTCTTT.

The chain is built from TRBV20-1 and TRBJ2-1; D unclear. The germline CDR1 and CDR2 sequences are DFQATT and SNEGSKA (reference sequence). The CDR3 has 12 amino acids. The V end was cut by 3 bases, the J end by 7 bases, with 10 bases between. This CDR3 is CSASRSENEQFF. The CDR3 DNA is TGCAGTGCTAGTCGGTCCGAAAATGAGCAGTTCTTC.

This clonotype was picked up a small number of times. The chain carries TRBV10-3 and TRBJ2-3, with TRBD1 matching 10 bases. The CDR3 loop spans 16 amino acids. CDR1 and CDR2 (germline): ENHRY, SYGVKD. Trimming cost V 3 bases and J 4 bases; bases outside gene matches: 7. In DNA form, the CDR3 reads TGTGCCATCAGTGATCCGACAGGGGGCCAAGCAGATACGCAGTATTTT. It specifies CAISDPTGGQADTQYF.